The clone carrying this TCR beta chain was seen more than once but under ten times. This specimen belongs to a study of CD8+ T cells in alopecia areata. In the study overall: Among treated patients, oral tofacitinib was administered at 5 to 10 mg twice daily. Once tofacitinib had been taken for 6 to 18 months, 6 months off drug followed.

RNA extraction and reverse transcription yielded cDNA as sequencing template. Clones were read by immunoSEQ multiplex PCR, and TCRdb kept only the in-frame ones, dropping some. The sample consists of more than 200,000 clones, roughly two thirds of them appearing once. V was pared by 3 bases and J by 2 bases, with 12 bases between. The CDR3 runs to 15 residues. Germline V CDR1 and CDR2: SGDLS, YYNGEE. The chain joins TRBV9 to TRBJ1-5; weak D call: TRBD1 (6 bases). The starting material was CD4+ T cells sorted from blood, obtained at week 0. The receptor was isolated from a human donor with alopecia areata. CDR3 amino acids: CASSAGAIGNQPQHF. DNA of the CDR3: TGTGCCAGCAGCGCAGGGGCCATCGGCAATCAGCCCCAGCATTTT.